A selection of T cell receptor beta chains follows, all from one sample in a study of blood T cell repertoires in COVID-19. The repertoire was sequenced with immunoSEQ multiplex PCR; TCRdb's copy has only in-frame clones and lacks some. This table has about 99,000 clones, roughly 80% appearing once. Sequenced sample: peripheral blood. The receptor source for this set is a man aged 55-75 years with acute or convalescent COVID-19. Both conserved end residues are part of each CDR3. Fields, in order: CDR3 protein, V gene.

cdr3_aa: CASSSQGGTLDNEQFF; v_call: TRBV5-1
cdr3_aa: CASSFRDRYGYTF; v_call: TRBV19
cdr3_aa: CASSPLGLDLTDTQYF; v_call: TRBV4-1
cdr3_aa: CSHLAYGTQYF; v_call: TRBV20-1
cdr3_aa: CASSHRGKGADTQYF; v_call: TRBV4-1
cdr3_aa: CASSIGLAGTYNEQFF; v_call: TRBV19
cdr3_aa: CASSSTGGLRSMEQFF; v_call: TRBV11-2
cdr3_aa: CASSPRPRGSGRFLLDTQYF; v_call: TRBV6-2/TRBV6-3
cdr3_aa: CASQLTGTSGKGEQFF; v_call: TRBV5-1
cdr3_aa: CASSQVGGLGDRSGGYTF; v_call: TRBV3-1/TRBV3-2
cdr3_aa: CASSYVEVDTQYF; v_call: TRBV6-6
cdr3_aa: CASSESRGAYGNTIYF; v_call: TRBV25-1
cdr3_aa: CASSRQGAKEQYF; v_call: TRBV5-6
cdr3_aa: CASSAGTGESGYTF; v_call: TRBV25-1
cdr3_aa: CASSIARTAHEKLFF; v_call: TRBV19
cdr3_aa: CASSPRFGSLELGGYTF; v_call: TRBV18
cdr3_aa: CASSQEAYGYTF; v_call: TRBV3-1/TRBV3-2
cdr3_aa: CATSDRDRGLGTEAFF; v_call: TRBV24-1
cdr3_aa: CASSPYGQGNYEQYF; v_call: TRBV19
cdr3_aa: CASSQEAYSNQPQHF; v_call: TRBV4-3
cdr3_aa: CASSLVGADTGELFF; v_call: TRBV5-5
cdr3_aa: CASSLQGSGNTIYF; v_call: TRBV5-1
cdr3_aa: CASSAMGQGNSPLHF; v_call: TRBV7-2
cdr3_aa: CASSLGNGGSGNTIYF; v_call: TRBV5-4
cdr3_aa: CASSVLSAGSYNEQFF; v_call: TRBV9
cdr3_aa: CASSLTTGQETQYF; v_call: TRBV18
cdr3_aa: CASSLGWDRGPATEAFF; v_call: TRBV5-1
cdr3_aa: CASSAPPAGYVTQPQHF; v_call: TRBV28
cdr3_aa: CASSLGLAGTQETQYF; v_call: TRBV13
cdr3_aa: CASSLGGHGYTEAFF; v_call: TRBV11-2
cdr3_aa: CASSYLDPSTDTQYF; v_call: TRBV6-5
cdr3_aa: CAISTSGDYGYTF; v_call: TRBV10-3
cdr3_aa: CASREAGSNQPQHF; v_call: TRBV10-2
cdr3_aa: CASSLEDRVTEAFF; v_call: TRBV7-6
cdr3_aa: CASSLTSGRVNGGELFF; v_call: TRBV6-6
cdr3_aa: CSGTGLAGPTDTQYF; v_call: TRBV29-1
cdr3_aa: CASYRDRGFGGAYEQYF; v_call: TRBV28